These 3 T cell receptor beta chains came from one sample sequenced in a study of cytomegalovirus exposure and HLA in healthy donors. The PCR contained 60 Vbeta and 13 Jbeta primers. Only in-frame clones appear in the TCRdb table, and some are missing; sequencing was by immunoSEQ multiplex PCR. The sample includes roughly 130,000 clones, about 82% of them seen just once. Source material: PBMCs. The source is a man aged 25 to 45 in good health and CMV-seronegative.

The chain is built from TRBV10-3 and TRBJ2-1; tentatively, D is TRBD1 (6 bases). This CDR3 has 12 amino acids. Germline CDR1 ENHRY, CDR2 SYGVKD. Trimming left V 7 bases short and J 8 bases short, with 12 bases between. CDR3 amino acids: CAITEGGDEQFF. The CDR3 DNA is TGTGCCATCACCGAAGGGGGAGATGAGCAGTTCTTC.

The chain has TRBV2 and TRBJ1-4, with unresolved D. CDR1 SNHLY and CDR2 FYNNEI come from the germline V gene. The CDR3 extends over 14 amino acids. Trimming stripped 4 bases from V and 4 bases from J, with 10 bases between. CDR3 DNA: TGTGCCAGCAGTGGGCGGCAGTTTAATGAAAAACTGTTTTTT. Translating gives CASSGRQFNEKLFF.

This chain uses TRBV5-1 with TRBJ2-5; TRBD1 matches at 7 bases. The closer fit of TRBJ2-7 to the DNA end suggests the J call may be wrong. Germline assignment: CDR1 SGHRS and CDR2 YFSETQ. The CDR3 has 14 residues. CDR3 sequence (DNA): TGCGCCAGCAGCTCCGGGACAGCAACCCTCGAGCAGTACTTC. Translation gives CASSSGTATLEQYF.